The rows below give T cell receptor beta chains drawn from one sample of a study of T cell repertoires in cytomegalovirus infection. Each CDR3 protein is one row after TCRdb ran MiXCR on the reads. The table has approximately 990,000 distinct CDR3 sequences, approximately 32% seen once. No antigen has been identified for these receptors. The sequenced sample was cultured CD8+ T cells from PBMCs, obtained from culture after CMV antigen stimulation. Receptor source: a human donor in good health (CMV status not recorded). Some clones in this sample may be carry-over from other donors' samples. CDR3s include the opening cysteine and the closing phenylalanine or tryptophan. The D gene is left open where the match is weak. Some rows have no size entry. The others give once, few or many, or a class for an expanded clone.

clone_size j_call v_call cdr3_length d_call cdr3_aa cdr3_nt
. TRBJ1-2 TRBV27 15 . CASSLSPNPIYGYTF TGTGCCAGCAGTTTATCGCCAAATCCGATATATGGCTACACCTTC
. TRBJ2-5 TRBV11-2 15 . CASSLLGHFQETQYF TGTGCCAGCAGCTTATTGGGACACTTCCAAGAGACCCAGTACTTC
. TRBJ2-1 TRBV7-3 12 . CTSSIIDNEQFF TGTACCAGCAGCATCATAGACAATGAGCAGTTCTTC
. TRBJ2-2 TRBV12-3/TRBV12-4 15 . CASSQSPRGTGELFF TGTGCCAGCAGCCAATCCCCCAGAGGCACCGGGGAGCTGTTTTTT
few TRBJ2-2 TRBV27 12 . CASVRDTGELFF TGTGCCAGCGTTAGGGACACCGGGGAGCTGTTTTTT
. TRBJ1-2 TRBV6-1 15 . CAASGDLGLVSGYTF TGCGCAGCGAGTGGGGACCTGGGACTTGTCAGTGGCTACACCTTC
many TRBJ1-2 TRBV12-3/TRBV12-4 15 . CASSPGDPGYYGYTF TGTGCCAGCAGTCCCGGGGACCCGGGGTACTATGGCTACACCTTC
once TRBJ2-7 TRBV14 14 . CACSPSGSGYEQYF TGTGCCTGCAGCCCGTCGGGTAGCGGCTACGAGCAGTACTTC
few TRBJ2-2 TRBV7-9 16 . CASSWATVSNTGELFF TGTGCCAGCAGCTGGGCGACAGTTTCGAACACCGGGGAGCTGTTTTTT
. TRBJ2-1 TRBV27 14 . CASSLSTPVNEQFF TGTGCCAGCAGTTTATCGACACCCGTGAATGAGCAGTTCTTC
. TRBJ2-5 TRBV15 16 TRBD2 CATSIGTGGASETQYF TGTGCCACCAGCATAGGGACGGGGGGGGCCTCGGAGACCCAGTACTTC
. TRBJ1-4 TRBV18 15 TRBD1 CASSTSGTGYEKLFF TGTGCCAGCTCAACATCCGGGACAGGGTATGAAAAACTGTTTTTT
. TRBJ2-1 TRBV6-5 15 . CASSRDKPSYNEQFF TGTGCCAGCAGTCGCGACAAGCCTTCCTACAATGAGCAGTTCTTC
few TRBJ2-7 TRBV5-1 14 TRBD1 CASNPGTGTNEQYF TGCGCCAGCAACCCCGGGACAGGGACCAACGAGCAGTACTTC
. TRBJ2-5 TRBV7-9 14 . CASSAASSQETQYF TGTGCCAGCAGCGCCGCTAGCTCCCAAGAGACCCAGTACTTC
. TRBJ2-1 TRBV29-1 16 TRBD1 CSVEDPRTGGPKEQFF TGCAGCGTTGAAGATCCCCGGACAGGGGGCCCGAAGGAGCAGTTCTTC
. TRBJ1-2 TRBV7-2 14 . CASSLLVRNYGYTF TGTGCCAGCAGCTTACTGGTCAGGAACTATGGCTACACCTTC
few TRBJ2-6 TRBV27 13 . CASSKSGANVLTF TGTGCCAGCTCCAAATCTGGGGCCAACGTCCTGACTTTC
once TRBJ2-5 TRBV2 16 TRBD2 CASRASAGGGLETQYF TGTGCCAGCAGGGCCTCAGCGGGGGGCGGTCTTGAGACCCAGTACTTC
. TRBJ2-5 TRBV5-1 12 . CASSGYEETQYF TGCGCCAGCAGCGGGTACGAAGAGACCCAGTACTTC
. TRBJ1-1 TRBV15 16 . CATSRSRDTRETEAFF TGTGCCACCAGCAGATCTCGGGACACTAGGGAAACTGAAGCTTTCTTT
. TRBJ2-2 TRBV3-1 18 . CASSPLALGTTNTGELFF TGTGCCAGCAGCCCTCTAGCTTTGGGTACAACGAACACCGGGGAGCTGTTTTTT
few TRBJ1-5 TRBV2 16 TRBD1 CASSEAHRGRNQPQHF TGTGCCAGCAGTGAAGCCCACAGGGGGCGGAATCAGCCCCAGCATTTT
. TRBJ2-1 TRBV4-1 20 TRBD2 CASSREPNNLAGGSYNEQFF TGCGCCAGCAGTCGCGAACCCAATAACTTAGCGGGGGGCTCCTACAATGAGCAGTTCTTC
few TRBJ1-2 TRBV7-9 15 . CASSLGSGVNYGYTF TGTGCCAGCAGCTTAGGGTCAGGCGTAAACTATGGCTACACCTTC
. TRBJ1-6 TRBV7-3 14 . CASSLMDARSPLHF TGTGCCAGCAGCTTAATGGACGCCCGGTCGCCCCTCCACTTT
few TRBJ1-5 TRBV7-2 16 . CASSLGTLYSNQPQHF TGTGCCAGCAGCTTAGGAACTCTTTATAGCAATCAGCCCCAGCATTTT
. TRBJ2-2 TRBV7-2 18 TRBD2 CVSSLASAGAVATGELFF TGTGTCAGCAGCTTAGCGTCGGCGGGAGCGGTGGCCACCGGGGAGCTGTTTTTT
. TRBJ2-5 TRBV12-3/TRBV12-4 14 . CASSFDNSLQTQYF TGTGCCAGCAGTTTCGATAATAGCTTGCAGACCCAGTACTTC
many TRBJ2-4 TRBV7-9 14 . CASRGPEAKNIQYF TGTGCCTCAAGGGGACCTGAGGCCAAAAACATTCAGTACTTC
many TRBJ2-3 TRBV20-1 14 TRBD1 CSAKRDRPRDTQYF TGCAGTGCTAAAAGGGACAGACCAAGGGATACGCAGTATTTT
. TRBJ1-1 TRBV6-5 16 . CASSIHLQDHSPEAFF TGTGCCAGCAGTATACACCTCCAGGATCATAGTCCTGAAGCTTTCTTT
. TRBJ1-4 TRBV7-2 15 TRBD1 CASSVGTGGFVKLFF TGTGCCAGCAGCGTCGGGACAGGGGGTTTCGTAAAACTGTTTTTT
. TRBJ2-7 TRBV20-1 13 . CSARHYGGYEQYF TGCAGTGCTAGACATTACGGCGGCTACGAGCAGTACTTC
many TRBJ2-1 TRBV7-9 12 . CASSLQANEQFF TGTGCCAGCAGCTTACAAGCAAATGAGCAGTTCTTC
. TRBJ2-3 TRBV9 17 . CASSAPRGGGRTDTQYF TGTGCCAGCAGCGCACCCAGGGGCGGGGGCCGCACAGATACGCAGTATTTT
. TRBJ2-5 TRBV29-1 16 . CSVEDVQGSWQETQYF TGCAGCGTTGAAGATGTGCAGGGTAGCTGGCAAGAGACCCAGTACTTC
many TRBJ2-1 TRBV7-8 16 . CASSPRRGGRRNEQFF TGTGCCAGCAGCCCACGCCGTGGGGGCCGTCGCAATGAGCAGTTCTTC
many TRBJ2-1 TRBV12-3/TRBV12-4 17 TRBD1 CASSSGGAGTGHNEQFF TGTGCCAGCAGTTCCGGGGGAGCCGGGACAGGCCACAATGAGCAGTTCTTC
few TRBJ1-1 TRBV6-2/TRBV6-3 13 TRBD1 CASIQGYNTEAFF TGTGCCAGCATACAGGGGTACAACACTGAAGCTTTCTTT
. TRBJ2-1 TRBV5-8 12 . CASRLDGLEQFF TGTGCCAGCAGACTCGACGGCCTTGAGCAGTTCTTC
few TRBJ1-1 TRBV6-2/TRBV6-3 14 TRBD1 CASSPTGGLTEAFF TGTGCCAGCAGTCCTACAGGGGGCCTCACTGAAGCTTTCTTT
many TRBJ1-4 TRBV7-6 15 TRBD1 CASSLGTGGDEKLFF TGTGCCAGCAGCTTAGGGACAGGGGGGGATGAAAAACTGTTTTTT
few TRBJ2-3 TRBV7-2 15 . CASSLGIRKGDTQYF TGTGCCAGCAGCTTAGGAATCCGAAAGGGAGATACGCAGTATTTT
few TRBJ2-2 TRBV6-1 11 . CASRQTGELFF TGTGCCAGCAGACAGACCGGGGAGCTGTTTTTT
few TRBJ2-3 TRBV4-1 16 TRBD2 CASSQVTSGGTDTQYF TGCGCCAGCAGCCAAGTGACTAGCGGGGGCACAGATACGCAGTATTTT
once TRBJ2-1 TRBV19 13 . CASTMGRLNEQFF TGTGCCAGTACCATGGGACGGCTCAATGAGCAGTTCTTC
many TRBJ2-2 TRBV12-3/TRBV12-4 17 TRBD2 CASSFWLAGGNTGELFF TGTGCCAGCAGTTTCTGGCTAGCGGGGGGGAATACCGGGGAGCTGTTTTTT
few TRBJ1-2 TRBV10-2 12 TRBD1 CATRQGGDGYTF TGCGCCACGAGACAGGGCGGTGATGGCTACACCTTC
. TRBJ1-2 TRBV11-2 15 TRBD1 CASSFPGQGGRGYTF TGTGCCAGCTCCTTTCCGGGACAGGGAGGAAGGGGCTACACCTTC
few TRBJ1-1 TRBV15 13 . CATSEPPGTEAFF TGTGCCACCAGCGAGCCCCCGGGGACTGAAGCTTTCTTT
many TRBJ1-1 TRBV4-1 14 . CASSQDGGNTEAFF TGCGCCAGCAGCCAAGATGGGGGGAACACTGAAGCTTTCTTT
. TRBJ2-1 TRBV20-1 15 TRBD2 CSARDASGVYNEQFF TGCAGTGCTAGAGATGCTAGCGGGGTCTACAATGAGCAGTTCTTC
. TRBJ2-1 TRBV19 13 . CASSPRFFGEQFF TGTGCCAGTAGTCCACGATTTTTTGGTGAGCAGTTCTTC
few TRBJ1-2 TRBV6-2/TRBV6-3 16 TRBD1 CASIPPAGTGDYGYTF TGTGCCAGCATCCCCCCTGCCGGGACAGGGGACTATGGCTACACCTTC
few TRBJ2-2 TRBV6-1 17 TRBD1 CASSWDSASPNTGELFF TGTGCCAGCAGTTGGGACAGCGCCTCCCCGAACACCGGGGAGCTGTTTTTT
. TRBJ2-5 TRBV24-1 14 . CATSDRSGEETQYF TGTGCCACCAGTGACCGTAGTGGAGAAGAGACCCAGTACTTC